The 14 T cell receptor beta chains below all came from one sample that was sequenced in a study of blood T cell repertoires in COVID-19. Data came from immunoSEQ multiplex PCR; TCRdb stores just in-frame clones and leaves some out. In the table there are some 250,000 clones, roughly 85% of which are singletons. Sequencing input: PBMCs or T cells enriched from blood (not recorded which). These receptors originate from a woman in her fifties or sixties who had recovered from COVID-19.

The chain combines TRBV7-9 with TRBJ2-1, with 9 bases lining up with TRBD2. Germline V lookup: CDR1 SEHNR, CDR2 FQNEAQ (reference sequence). The CDR3 totals 14 residues. V dropped 1 base and J dropped 9; count of bases not matched to a gene: 4. CDR3 sequence (DNA): TGTGCCAGCAGCTTAGAGACTAGCGGCTCTGAGCAGTTCTTC. It encodes CASSLETSGSEQFF.

The chain recombines TRBV6-5 with TRBJ1-2; 9 bases map to TRBD1. The CDR3 extends over 15 amino acids. The J segment lost 2 bases and the V segment lost 6 bases, leaving 7 bases of the junction unmatched. Germline V CDR1 and CDR2: MNHEY, SVGAGI. CDR3 in DNA: TGTGCCAGCAGAGGGGACAGGGTAGCAAACTATGGCTACACCTTC. Encoded protein: CASRGDRVANYGYTF.

The chain recombines TRBV11-1 with TRBJ2-7; the match to TRBD2 covers 8 bases. CDR1 SGHAT and CDR2 FQDESV come from the germline V gene (reference sequence). With V trimmed by 3 bases and J by 7 bases, 11 bases remained unmatched. The length of the CDR3 is 15 residues. Here the CDR3 reads CASSFSREGSGEQYF. The CDR3 DNA reads as TGTGCCAGCAGCTTCAGTCGGGAGGGGAGCGGGGAGCAGTACTTC. The whole variable domain, filled in from reference TRBV11-1 and TRBJ2-7, reads EAEVAQSPRYKITEKSQAVAFWCDPISGHATLYWYRQILGQGPELLVQFQDESVVDDSQLPKDRFSAERLKGVDSTLKIQPAELGDSAMYLCASSFSREGSGEQYFGPGTRLTVT.

Here the CDR3 DNA reads TGTGCCAGCAGCCGTGGGACAGGGGAAAAACTGTTTTTT. Protein sequence: CASSRGTGEKLFF. The chain is built from TRBV7-9 and TRBJ1-4; 9 nucleotides agree with TRBD1. CDR1 is SEHNR, CDR2 FQNEAQ, per germline (reference sequence). V shed 5 bases, J shed 8 bases, and the junction held 3 bases outside the gene matches. The CDR3 is 13 amino acids.

The V call is TRBV6-5, the J call TRBJ1-2, with D perhaps TRBD1 (5 bases). V was pared by 3 bases and J by 7 bases, with 12 bases between. Germline V lookup: CDR1 MNHEY, CDR2 SVGAGI. The CDR3 covers 13 residues. The CDR3 nucleotides are TGTGCCAGCAGTTATACAGGATTGGCTGGCTACACCTTC. Encoded protein: CASSYTGLAGYTF.

CDR3 in DNA: TGTGCCAGCAGTGACGGGAGCCTCCTGGGCGAGACCCAGTACTTC. Residues: CASSDGSLLGETQYF. The rearrangement links TRBV6-1 to TRBJ2-5, with D possibly matching TRBD2 (6 bases). Germline CDR1 reads MNHNS; CDR2 reads SASEGT. The CDR3 is 15 amino acids. The V and J ends lost 3 bases and 5 bases respectively, with 16 bases between them.

The CDR3 DNA reads TGTGCCAGCAGGTCGACAGGGAACTCTGGAAACACCATATATTTT. Its translation: CASRSTGNSGNTIYF. This sequence joins TRBV2 and TRBJ1-3, with 7 bases aligning to TRBD1. The CDR3 spans 15 residues. V gave up 6 bases and J gave up 0 bases; unmatched junction bases: 5. Germline values: CDR1 SNHLY, CDR2 FYNNEI.

The V and J genes are TRBV6-5 and TRBJ2-1, with TRBD2 matching over 10 bases. Per germline, CDR1 MNHEY and CDR2 SVGAGI. The V segment lost 4 bases and the J segment 4 bases; nucleotides outside the gene matches: 7. CDR3 size: 16 residues. The CDR3 DNA is TGTGCCAGCAGTTCTAGAACTAGCGGGACTTACAATGAGCAGTTCTTC. This gives the protein CASSSRTSGTYNEQFF.

CDR3 region: CASSEHHRQGEAFF. The CDR3 region has the DNA TGTGCCAGCAGTGAGCACCACCGACAGGGGGAAGCTTTCTTT. This chain links TRBV27 with TRBJ1-1; 8 nucleotides agree with TRBD1. Germline V CDR1 and CDR2: MNHEY, SMNVEV (reference sequence). The ends lost 5 bases at V and 8 bases at J; junction bases unmatched: 10. CDR3 length: 14 residues.

V is TRBV4-1 and J is TRBJ1-3, with TRBD1 as a possible D gene (6 bases). CDR1 is MGHRA and CDR2 is YSYEKL in the germline V gene. This CDR3 has 17 residues. The V end was cut by 3 bases, the J end by 0 bases, with 15 bases between. Here the CDR3 DNA reads TGCGCCAGCAGCCAGGGGGCAGCCCATCGCTCTGGAAACACCATATATTTT. Translating gives CASSQGAAHRSGNTIYF.

The genes are TRBV3-1 (or the pseudogene TRBV3-2) and TRBJ2-7, with 8 bases matching TRBD1. The CDR3 contains 12 residues. Trimming cost V 4 bases and J 9 bases; bases outside gene matches: 5. Germline V gene data show CDR1 as LGHDT and CDR2 as YNNKEL (reference sequence). CDR3 region: CASSRGDRTQYF. The CDR3 bases are TGTGCCAGCAGCCGAGGGGACAGGACGCAGTACTTC.

The gene calls are TRBV28 and TRBJ2-7; maybe TRBD1 (5 bases). Germline CDR1 MDHEN, CDR2 SYDVKM. The V end was cut by 5 bases, the J end by 3 bases, with 8 bases between. The CDR3 consists of 12 residues. CDR3 loop: CASSHRNYEQYF. CDR3 bases: TGTGCCAGCAGTCACAGGAACTACGAGCAGTACTTC.

This chain's CDR3 is CASGGLAGPEREQYF. The CDR3 nucleotides read TGTGCCAGCGGAGGACTAGCGGGACCGGAGAGGGAGCAGTACTTC. The J gene is TRBJ2-7, the V gene TRBV2; the match to TRBD2 covers 12 bases. This CDR3 contains 15 residues. The V segment lost 8 bases and the J segment 7 bases; nucleotides outside the gene matches: 12. Germline assignment: CDR1 SNHLY and CDR2 FYNNEI.

The CDR3 reads CASSPLGTGPGYEQYF. The CDR3 DNA reads TGTGCCAGCAGCCCCCTTGGGACAGGGCCTGGGTACGAGCAGTACTTC. The rearrangement links TRBV4-2 to TRBJ2-7, with TRBD1 matching over 9 bases. Germline V CDR1 and CDR2: LGHNA, YNFKEQ. The CDR3 runs 16 residues. Trimming took 4 bases from V and 4 from J; bases not matched to a gene: 11.